This TCR beta chain was identified during a study of response to subunit inactivated influenza vaccine. There are many counts of this clonotype. Its antigen remains unknown. V was cut by 5 bases and J by 0 bases, with 8 bases left in between. The CDR3 has 13 residues. The germline gives CDR1 SQVTM, CDR2 ANQGSEA. TCRdb fed the RT-PCR reads into MiXCR, producing one record per CDR3 protein. The sample lists about 500,000 distinct CDR3 sequences, under 15% occurring once. Study findings and constraints: A suggestion made by the authors is that each seasonal influenza vaccination recruits few new T cells.

The specimen comprised PBMCs from blood, sampled roughly 48 days after vaccination. The V gene is TRBV29-1, the J gene TRBJ2-1; D not resolved. The clonotype originates from a man over 45 who received an inactivated influenza vaccine. CDR3 protein: CSVSLSSYNEQFF. The CDR3 bases are TGCAGCGTTAGTTTGAGCTCCTACAATGAGCAGTTCTTC.